Shown below are 13 T cell receptor beta chains from a single sample sequenced in a study of T cell responses to AZD1222 COVID-19 vaccine (dated by TCRdb to the early 2020s). To prepare the library, the immunoSEQ multiplex PCR assay was applied. Sourced from immuneACCESS, this table was stored by TCRdb with only in-frame sequences that have V and J called. A share of the clones is absent; for the studies checked, an unresolved V gene accounts for under half, and the remainder has no known explanation. This sample lists fewer than 120,000 clones; around 85% were detected once. The leading ten clones occupy roughly 4.8% of the sample. The time point tag for this specimen amounts to: baseline before first vaccination. The sample was peripheral blood, taken on day 0 of AZD1222 vaccination. All receptors derive from an adult in good health.

The CDR3 is CASRRGSSYNSPLHF. CDR3 DNA: TGTGCCAGCCGGAGGGGGAGCTCCTATAATTCACCCCTCCACTTT. The rearrangement joins TRBV6-5 to TRBJ1-6, with D possibly TRBD1 on 6 matching bases. Trimming cost V 8 bases and J 0 bases, with 11 bases left between them. Germline V gene lookup returns CDR1 MNHEY and CDR2 SVGAGI. This CDR3 is 15 amino acids long.

The chain carries TRBV7-9 and TRBJ1-4, with 8 bases fitting TRBD1. This CDR3 has 16 residues. Germline CDR1 reads SEHNR; CDR2 reads FQNEAQ (reference sequence). V dropped 5 bases and J dropped 3; count of bases not matched to a gene: 8. DNA of the CDR3: TGTGCCAGCAGCCCCGCGACAGGGGCCCCTAATGAAAAACTGTTTTTT. This sequence encodes CASSPATGAPNEKLFF.

The chain combines TRBV13 with TRBJ2-7; D is unresolved. Germline loops: CDR1 PRHDT, CDR2 FYEKMQ (reference sequence). This CDR3 comprises 13 residues. V lost 2 bases and J 3 bases, leaving 8 bases between the germline ends. CDR3 nucleotide sequence: TGTGCCAGCAGCTTATTGGGTAGCTACGAGCAGTACTTC. This codes for CASSLLGSYEQYF.

The chain carries TRBV18 and TRBJ1-6, with TRBD1 matching 8 bases. The CDR3 runs 15 residues. V was clipped by 1 base and J by 8 bases; unmatched bases: 4. Germline V gives CDR1 KGHSH, CDR2 LQKENI. The CDR3 region has the DNA TGTGCCAGCTCACCACGGGCAGGGGGCGATTCACCCCTCCACTTT. Its translation: CASSPRAGGDSPLHF.

A single count supports this clone. The V and J genes are TRBV6-1 and TRBJ1-3; 8 bases agree with TRBD1. There are 18 residues in the CDR3. With V trimmed by 4 bases and J by 0 bases, 11 bases remained unmatched. Germline V gene sequence: CDR1 MNHNS, CDR2 SASEGT. Here the CDR3 reads CASSALARTGSSGNTIYF. The CDR3 coding sequence is TGTGCCAGCAGTGCTCTCGCCAGGACAGGGAGCTCTGGAAACACCATATATTTT.

The chain joins TRBV28 to TRBJ2-3; D may match TRBD1 or TRBD2 (5 bases each). This CDR3 region has 14 residues. With 1 base removed from V and 4 bases from J, the gap between germline ends came to 9 bases. The germline V gene has CDR1 MDHEN and CDR2 SYDVKM. The CDR3 DNA follows: TGTGCCAGCAGTTTATTCCAGGGACCAGATACGCAGTATTTT. It translates to CASSLFQGPDTQYF. Using reference TRBV28 and TRBJ2-3 for the parts outside the CDR3, the full variable domain is DVKVTQSSRYLVKRTGEKVFLECVQDMDHENMFWYRQDPGLGLRLIYFSYDVKMKEKGDIPEGYSVSREKKERFSLILESASTNQTSMYLCASSLFQGPDTQYFGPGTRLTVL.

This sequence joins TRBV19 and TRBJ1-2; TRBD1 matches at 7 bases. Germline V gives CDR1 LNHDA, CDR2 SQIVND (reference sequence). The CDR3 totals 14 residues. V shed 7 bases and J 2 bases; nucleotides not matched to a gene: 7. This CDR3 reads CASTEQGINYGYTF. CDR3 bases: TGTGCCAGTACCGAACAGGGGATCAACTATGGCTACACCTTC.

The genes are TRBV10-1 and TRBJ2-1, with TRBD2 matching 10 bases. Per germline, CDR1 WNHNN and CDR2 SYGVQD (reference sequence). Trimming removed 5 bases from V and 6 bases from J; junction bases left unmatched: 4. This CDR3 is built from 14 residues. The CDR3, as DNA: TGCGCCAGCAGTCTTAGCGGGAGGTTCAATGAGCAGTTCTTC. Protein product: CASSLSGRFNEQFF.

This clone was detected a few times. The chain employs TRBV2 and TRBJ2-3; D gene unclear. CDR1 and CDR2 (germline): SNHLY, FYNNEI. CDR3 size: 16 residues. The V end lost 8 bases, the J end lost 0 bases, and 18 bases lay between the germline ends. CDR3 DNA: TGTGCCAGCCAAGAAGGAGAATTCCTAAGCACAGATACGCAGTATTTT. It codes for CASQEGEFLSTDTQYF.

This sequence joins TRBV19 and TRBJ2-7; 9 bases are a match to TRBD1. The J segment lost 3 bases and the V segment lost 1 base, leaving 4 bases of the junction unmatched. The CDR3 loop spans 15 amino acids. Germline V CDR1 and CDR2: LNHDA, SQIVND (reference sequence). For the CDR3, the DNA is TGTGCCAGTAGTATAGCGGGGACAGGGATCTACGAGCAGTACTTC. Protein: CASSIAGTGIYEQYF.

Only a few counts were recorded for this clone. V usage is TRBV2 and J usage is TRBJ2-5; TRBD1 agrees at 9 bases. With V trimmed by 6 bases and J by 6 bases, 5 bases remained unmatched. There are 13 residues in the CDR3. The germline V gene has CDR1 SNHLY and CDR2 FYNNEI. CDR3 in amino acids: CASRTGGGQTQYF. In DNA form, the CDR3 reads TGTGCCAGCAGAACAGGGGGCGGGCAGACCCAGTACTTC.

The chain links TRBV19 to TRBJ2-3; TRBD2 matches at 9 bases. The ends lost 7 bases at V and 2 bases at J; junction bases unmatched: 13. The CDR3 length is 17 residues. CDR1 and CDR2 (germline): LNHDA, SQIVND (reference sequence). CDR3 protein: CASNPLLAGVNTDTQYF. For the CDR3, the DNA is TGTGCCAGTAATCCTTTATTAGCGGGAGTCAACACAGATACGCAGTATTTT.

Concerning this clone itself: The junction does not match germline at one end; this may be a read error. The V gene is TRBV2, the J gene TRBJ1-1; TRBD1 aligns across 7 bases. CDR1 and CDR2 from the germline V gene are SNHLY and FYNNEI. This CDR3 comprises 14 residues. Here the CDR3 reads CASSVGGPNPEAFF. Written as DNA, the CDR3 is TGTGCCAGCAGTGTAGGGGGCCCGAACCCTGAAGCTTTCTTT.